The 5 T cell receptor beta chains listed next were all sequenced from one sample in a study of T cell responses to AZD1222 COVID-19 vaccine. Sequencing was performed with immunoSEQ multiplex PCR; in TCRdb, only in-frame clones are kept and a portion is missing. The sample shows over 100,000 clones, roughly 89% of them seen only once. The sequencing used peripheral blood, collected on day 0 of AZD1222 vaccination. All receptors derive from an adult in good health.

V usage is TRBV10-3 and J usage is TRBJ2-2; D may match TRBD1 or TRBD2 (5 bases each). Germline CDR1 and CDR2: ENHRY and SYGVKD. The V gene lost 3 bases and the J gene lost 0 bases, with 11 bases spanning the gap. The CDR3 consists of 16 residues. The CDR3 loop reads CAISDEGLANTGELFF. CDR3 nucleotides: TGTGCCATCAGTGACGAGGGGCTAGCGAACACCGGGGAGCTGTTTTTT.

This sequence joins TRBV30 and TRBJ1-1, with 9 bases identical to TRBD1. Trimming cost V 0 bases and J 6 bases; bases outside gene matches: 8. The CDR3 loop spans 15 amino acids. CDR1 is GTSNPN, CDR2 SVGIG, per germline (reference sequence). CDR3 protein: CAWSVHTGGLAEAFF. CDR3 coding DNA: TGTGCCTGGAGTGTTCATACAGGGGGCCTAGCTGAAGCTTTCTTT. Looking up the rest from reference TRBV30 and TRBJ1-1 gives the full variable domain: SQTIHQWPATLVQPVGSPLSLECTVEGTSNPNLYWYRQAAGRGLQLLFYSVGIGQISSEVPQNLSASRPQDRQFILSSKKLLLSDSGFYLCAWSVHTGGLAEAFFGQGTRLTVV.

The genes are TRBV28 and TRBJ2-7; perhaps TRBD2 as D (5 bases). Trimming shortened V by 6 bases and J by 3 bases, and 15 bases separated the two germline ends. The CDR3 covers 14 residues. The germline gives CDR1 MDHEN, CDR2 SYDVKM. CDR3 coding DNA: TGTGCCAGCAGCCTGAGGGAGCGTCGCTACGAGCAGTACTTC. It specifies CASSLRERRYEQYF.

The V gene is TRBV11-2, the J gene TRBJ2-7; D gene uncertain. Trimming shortened V by 1 base and J by 0 bases, and 4 bases separated the two germline ends. Germline V gives CDR1 SGHAT, CDR2 FQNNGV. This CDR3 spans 13 amino acids. DNA of the CDR3: TGTGCCAGCAGCTTAGGGGGCTCCTACGAGCAGTACTTC. Amino acid sequence: CASSLGGSYEQYF.

V is TRBV6-6 and J is TRBJ1-2; D call uncertain. CDR3 length equals 13 residues. Germline values: CDR1 MNHNY, CDR2 SVGAGI (reference sequence). Trimming took off 5 bases at V and 7 bases at J, with 14 bases between the two ends. For the CDR3, the DNA is TGTGCCAGCAGTCACCCTGGTGGGGTTGGCTACACCTTC. Its translation: CASSHPGGVGYTF.